This TCR beta chain was identified during a study of cytomegalovirus exposure and HLA in healthy donors. The study's findings and limits: Later analysis suggested links between common viral pathogens and several top significant clusters.

The primer mix had 60 Vbeta and 13 Jbeta primers. Profiled with immunoSEQ multiplex PCR; TCRdb holds only in-frame clones, not every one. Across 70,000 to 100,000 clones, the top ten clones capture 3.8% of the sample. A remark on this clone: Its antigen remains unidentified.

Trimming took off 6 bases at V and 0 bases at J, with 14 bases between the two ends. The germline gives CDR1 MDHEN, CDR2 SYDVKM. The CDR3 has 15 amino acids. This chain joins TRBV28 and TRBJ1-2, with D possibly being TRBD1 (6 bases). Sequencing input: PBMCs. This TCR came from a man aged 18 to 29 in good health and CMV-seropositive. The CDR3 region is CASRRGAGANYGYTF. The DNA of the CDR3 is TGTGCCAGCAGAAGAGGGGCAGGGGCTAACTATGGCTACACCTTC.